Below, 27 T cell receptor beta chains from the same sample are listed, as sequenced in a study of blood T cell repertoires in COVID-19. TCRdb's table, derived via immunoSEQ multiplex PCR, lists solely in-frame clones and lacks some. The data show some 210,000 clones, 75% to 90% seen once. Sequencing was carried out using PBMCs or T cells enriched from blood (not recorded which). These receptors were obtained from a man in his forties who had recovered from COVID-19.

The gene calls are TRBV12-3 or TRBV12-4 and TRBJ2-7; D perhaps matches TRBD2 (7 bases). Trimming removed 3 bases at V and 5 bases at J, with 11 bases between. The CDR3 has 13 amino acids. The CDR3 sequence is CASSLGGLDEQYF. The CDR3 nucleotides read TGTGCCAGCAGTTTGGGGGGGCTAGACGAGCAGTACTTC.

The chain joins TRBV7-7 to TRBJ2-7; 9 nucleotides match TRBD1. Trimming removed 5 bases from V and 3 bases from J; junction bases left unmatched: 11. CDR1 SSHAT and CDR2 FNYEAQ come from the germline V gene (reference sequence). This CDR3 has 16 amino acids. The CDR3 loop is CASSPADRGGSYEQYF. CDR3 DNA sequence: TGTGCCAGCAGCCCCGCGGACAGGGGCGGCAGCTACGAGCAGTACTTC.

J is TRBJ2-7 and V is TRBV28, with no clear D. V lost 7 bases and J lost 6, with 10 bases in between. CDR3 length: 11 residues. Germline loops: CDR1 MDHEN, CDR2 SYDVKM. The DNA for the CDR3 is TGTGCCAGCACTTCCCCTATCGAGCAGTACTTC. This codes for CASTSPIEQYF.

This clone was seen a single time. The gene calls are TRBV5-1 and TRBJ1-2; D gene unclear. The CDR3 loop spans 14 amino acids. CDR1 and CDR2 (germline): SGHRS, YFSETQ. The V end was cut by 6 bases, the J end by 2 bases, with 14 bases between. The CDR3 DNA sequence: TGCGCCAGCAAACTACCCGGATCCAACTATGGCTACACCTTC. Residues: CASKLPGSNYGYTF.

The genes are TRBV5-5 and TRBJ1-4; 7 bases are shared with TRBD1. J gave up 7 bases and V 4 bases, and 10 bases lay outside the gene matches. The germline V gene has CDR1 SGHKS and CDR2 YYEKEE (reference sequence). The CDR3 runs 15 residues. The CDR3 region is CASSENGQDGEKLFF. The CDR3 DNA reads as TGTGCCAGCAGCGAAAACGGACAGGACGGTGAAAAACTGTTTTTT.

This clone showed up just a few times. The V and J genes are TRBV19 and TRBJ2-4; D is possibly TRBD1 (6 bases). V was cut by 5 bases and J by 8 bases, with 16 bases left in between. The CDR3 runs to 14 residues. CDR1 and CDR2 (germline): LNHDA, SQIVND (reference sequence). CDR3 loop: CASSYGPAGDIQYF. The CDR3 DNA is TGTGCCAGTAGTTACGGTCCAGCAGGGGACATTCAGTACTTC.

With regard to this clone: An end of the junction does not agree with germline; a read error may underlie this. The V call is TRBV3-1 (or the pseudogene TRBV3-2), the J call TRBJ1-2, with TRBD1 identical over 9 bases. CDR3 length equals 15 residues. Germline V gene data show CDR1 as LGHDT and CDR2 as YNNKEL (reference sequence). CDR3 DNA sequence: TGTGCCAGCAGCCAAGATGTAGGGACAGGGAAAGTGCTCCTCTTC. Protein product: CASSQDVGTGKVLLF.

This clone was counted once. V and J are TRBV6-5 and TRBJ1-1, with D perhaps matching TRBD1 (6 bases). V dropped 4 bases and J dropped 8 bases, with 17 bases sitting between them. Germline CDR1 and CDR2: MNHEY and SVGAGI. The CDR3 totals 14 residues. The CDR3 reads CASSSGTQGLEAFF. As DNA, the CDR3 is TGTGCCAGCAGTTCCGGGACACAAGGGCTCGAAGCTTTCTTT.

This chain uses TRBV5-1 with TRBJ2-7; 7 bases are shared with TRBD1. The CDR3 covers 15 residues. V shed 5 bases, J shed 2 bases, and the junction held 10 bases outside the gene matches. Germline CDR1 is SGHRS and CDR2 is YFSETQ. The CDR3: CASRLGGGNTYEQYF. As DNA, the CDR3 is TGCGCCAGCAGACTAGGGGGCGGAAACACCTACGAGCAGTACTTC. Filled out from reference TRBV5-1 and TRBJ2-7, the complete variable domain reads KAGVTQTPRYLIKTRGQQVTLSCSPISGHRSVSWYQQTPGQGLQFLFEYFSETQRNKGNFPGRFSGRQFSNSRSEMNVSTLELGDSALYLCASRLGGGNTYEQYFGPGTRLTVT.

This clone was detected a few times. The junction departs from germline at one end; a sequencing error may be responsible. J is TRBJ1-3 and V is TRBV2; maybe TRBD1 (5 bases). Germline V gene sequence: CDR1 SNHLY, CDR2 FYNNEI. The CDR3 contains 15 residues. CDR3 in DNA: TGTGCCAGCAGTGAAGCGAGTCGGGGGAGCGACATCTCACTATTT. Translating gives CASSEASRGSDISLF.

The sample holds one count of this clone. The rearrangement joins TRBV5-1 to TRBJ2-2, with TRBD1 as a possible D gene (5 bases). Germline V gene data show CDR1 as SGHRS and CDR2 as YFSETQ. This CDR3 comprises 15 residues. Trimming removed 3 bases from V and 1 base from J, with 10 bases in between. The DNA for the CDR3 is TGCGCCAGCAGCTCCCTTACAGGGAACACCGGGGAGCTGTTTTTT. Its translation: CASSSLTGNTGELFF.

The chain carries TRBV7-9 and TRBJ2-1; D might be TRBD2 (6 bases). Germline V gene lookup returns CDR1 SEHNR and CDR2 FQNEAQ (reference sequence). There are 15 residues in the CDR3. V was cut by 7 bases and J by 4 bases, with 17 bases left in between. CDR3 sequence reads: CASNPSGSGYNEQFF. As DNA, the CDR3 is TGTGCCAGCAACCCCTCCGGGAGCGGTTACAATGAGCAGTTCTTC. Filled out from reference TRBV7-9 and TRBJ2-1, the complete variable domain reads DTGVSQNPRHKITKRGQNVTFRCDPISEHNRLYWYRQTLGQGPEFLTYFQNEAQLEKSRLLSDRFSAERPKGSFSTLEIQRTEQGDSAMYLCASNPSGSGYNEQFFGPGTRLTVL.

The chain has TRBV27 and TRBJ1-5, with 9 bases aligning to TRBD1. This CDR3 contains 15 residues. V trimming: 5 bases; J trimming: 4 bases; junction bases outside the gene matches: 6. The V gene's germline CDR1 is MNHEY and CDR2 SMNVEV (reference sequence). The CDR3 DNA reads as TGTGCCAGCAGTCTTACCGGGACAGGGAATCAGCCCCAGCATTTT. Its translation: CASSLTGTGNQPQHF.

The chain uses TRBV19 and TRBJ1-3; 7 bases are shared with TRBD1. The CDR3 extends over 15 amino acids. Germline V gene data show CDR1 as LNHDA and CDR2 as SQIVND (reference sequence). Losses at the gene ends were 9 bases for V and 4 bases for J; bases not matched to a gene: 12. Here the CDR3 reads CASEQTGLRGNTIYF. The DNA of the CDR3 is TGTGCCAGCGAACAGACAGGGTTGAGGGGAAACACCATATATTTT.

The chain is built from TRBV4-1 and TRBJ2-3; 12 positions agree with TRBD1. Germline loops: CDR1 MGHRA, CDR2 YSYEKL. This CDR3 is built from 19 residues. With 8 bases clipped from V and 6 bases from J, the junction kept 21 bases outside the gene matches. CDR3 in DNA: TGCGCCAGCGGCCCAGGGGGTCCGGGACAGGGGGCGGTCGGGGATACGCAGTATTTT. It translates to CASGPGGPGQGAVGDTQYF.

This clone has a single count. The chain links TRBV5-4 to TRBJ2-5; D may be TRBD2 (6 bases). The CDR3 is 16 amino acids. Per germline, CDR1 SGHNT and CDR2 YYREEE (reference sequence). V dropped 6 bases and J dropped 3 bases, with 21 bases sitting between them. CDR3: CASTLGGAIGEETQYF. Here the CDR3 DNA reads TGTGCCAGCACCCTGGGCGGGGCTATTGGAGAAGAGACCCAGTACTTC.

This clone was counted a few times. CDR3 in amino acids: CASNTGGGYGYTF. For the CDR3, the DNA is TGTGCCAGTAATACAGGGGGTGGCTATGGCTACACCTTC. The chain couples TRBV19 to TRBJ1-2; 8 nucleotides line up with TRBD1. Per the germline V gene, CDR1 is LNHDA and CDR2 is SQIVND (reference sequence). This CDR3 region has 13 residues. The V and J ends lost 7 bases and 4 bases, in that order; junction bases with no gene match: 5.

V and J are TRBV19 and TRBJ1-3; D gene unclear. The germline V gene has CDR1 LNHDA and CDR2 SQIVND (reference sequence). V was pared by 6 bases and J by 4 bases, with 16 bases between. CDR3 size: 15 residues. The CDR3: CASRYSTLQGNTIYF. In DNA, the CDR3 is TGTGCCAGTAGGTACAGTACCCTCCAAGGAAACACCATATATTTT.

The rearrangement links TRBV5-6 to TRBJ1-2, with unresolved D. Trimming left V 3 bases short and J 5 bases short, with 17 bases between. This CDR3 is 15 amino acids long. The germline V gene has CDR1 SGHDT and CDR2 YYEEEE. The CDR3 sequence is CASSYPVNTSYGYTF. DNA of the CDR3: TGTGCCAGCAGCTACCCCGTGAATACTTCTTATGGCTACACCTTC.

This sequence joins TRBV12-5 and TRBJ1-1; D unclear. Germline-derived CDR1 and CDR2 are LGHNT and FRNRAP. V lost 2 bases, J lost 1 base, and 17 bases lay in between. The CDR3 spans 17 residues. In nucleotides, the CDR3 is TGTGCTAGTGGTTTGTTGGTCCTGGCGGAGGGGAACACTGAAGCTTTCTTT. The encoded protein is CASGLLVLAEGNTEAFF. Supplemented by reference TRBV12-5 and TRBJ1-1, the full variable domain reads DARVTQTPRHKVTEMGQEVTMRCQPILGHNTVFWYRQTMMQGLELLAYFRNRAPLDDSGMPKDRFSAEMPDATLATLKIQPSEPRDSAVYFCASGLLVLAEGNTEAFFGQGTRLTVV.

The chain employs TRBV5-5 and TRBJ1-3; a weak D match, TRBD1 (5 bases). The CDR3 length is 15 residues. Trimming stripped 4 bases from V and 2 bases from J, with 13 bases between. Per the germline V gene, CDR1 is SGHKS and CDR2 is YYEKEE (reference sequence). Here the CDR3 reads CASSTREGTGNTIYF. Written as DNA, the CDR3 is TGTGCCAGCAGCACACGGGAGGGGACTGGAAACACCATATATTTT.

Regarding this clone: One base away lies a much larger clone, so this may be a sequencing read error. This chain joins TRBV7-8 and TRBJ1-2; maybe TRBD1 (5 bases). The CDR3 length is 13 residues. Germline CDR1 is SGHVS and CDR2 is FQNEAQ. V was trimmed by 3 bases and J by 2 bases, leaving 7 bases between them. In DNA, the CDR3 is TGTGCCAGCAGCTTGACAGAGAACTATGGCTACACCTTC. Encoded protein: CASSLTENYGYTF.

V and J are TRBV23-1 and TRBJ2-3, with 11 bases aligning to TRBD2. TRBV23-1 is marked as an open reading frame, function uncertain. The CDR3 is 17 amino acids. Germline trimming cut 3 bases from V and 2 bases from J; bases unmatched to any gene: 7. The CDR3 DNA reads TGCGCCAGCAGTCATCGACTAGCGGGGAACCTCACAGATACGCAGTATTTT. Its translation: CASSHRLAGNLTDTQYF.

V usage is TRBV7-3 and J usage is TRBJ2-1, with a tentative D call TRBD1 (5 bases). The V gene's germline CDR1 is SGHTA and CDR2 FQGTGA. Trimming removed 3 bases from V and 5 bases from J, with 8 bases in between. The CDR3 totals 13 residues. This CDR3 is CASSLGQHNEQFF. DNA for the CDR3: TGTGCCAGCAGCTTGGGGCAGCACAATGAGCAGTTCTTC.

The V and J genes are TRBV19 and TRBJ2-3; D remains unclear. V dropped 5 bases and J dropped 2 bases, with 17 bases sitting between them. Germline V gives CDR1 LNHDA, CDR2 SQIVND (reference sequence). This CDR3 spans 16 amino acids. In nucleotides, the CDR3 is TGTGCCAGTAGTCTTAGAGGAGTCTCTTACACAGATACGCAGTATTTT. Translated, it gives CASSLRGVSYTDTQYF.

This chain connects TRBV21-1 to TRBJ1-3; the D segment call TRBD1 is taken from the table without a DNA check. TRBV21-1 is deemed a pseudogene. The CDR3 covers 16 residues. CDR3 nucleotides: TGTGCCAGCAGCAAAAAAGACAGCAACTCTGGAAACACCATATATTTT. This sequence encodes CASSKKDSNSGNTIYF.

This clone came up a few times. V gene TRBV30 combines with J gene TRBJ2-2; no clear D. The V gene's germline CDR1 is GTSNPN and CDR2 SVGIG (reference sequence). The CDR3 extends over 15 amino acids. V gave up 1 base and J gave up 4 bases, with 13 bases separating them. The DNA of the CDR3 is TGTGCCTGGAGTGGCTCGCGATACGGCACCGGGGAGCTGTTTTTT. This gives the protein CAWSGSRYGTGELFF.